This paragraph covers one T cell receptor beta chain sequence. The CDR3 sequence is 13 residues long. Germline CDR1 MNHEY, CDR2 SMNVEV (reference sequence). Trimming stripped 11 bases from V and 2 bases from J, with 12 bases between. This entry is derived from a study of T cells after somatic rescue of genetic block. TCRdb's copy holds only in-frame clones and misses some; the assay was immunoSEQ multiplex PCR. The data hold 110,000 or so clones, with around 90% observed a single time. This sequence joins TRBV27 and TRBJ2-2, with D possibly TRBD1 on 6 matching bases. The sequencing input was peripheral blood mononuclear cells (PBMCs). The sequence derives from a young woman. The CDR3 here is CAFMDRNTGELFF. DNA of the CDR3: TGTGCCTTTATGGACAGAAACACCGGGGAGCTGTTTTTT.